This T cell receptor (beta chain) was sequenced during a study of T cell repertoires in cytomegalovirus infection. The V gene end was trimmed by 4 bases and the J gene end by 5 bases; junction bases not matched to a gene: 7. The CDR3 has 15 amino acids. Germline V gene lookup returns CDR1 SEHNR and CDR2 FQNEAQ (reference sequence). TCRdb passed the reads through MiXCR, listing each CDR3 protein once. Here the sample spans hundreds of thousands of distinct CDR3 sequences, around 6.6% being singletons. This clonotype was observed many times. The sequencing sample was made of PBMCs. The V call is TRBV7-9, the J call TRBJ1-5; 8 nucleotides match TRBD1. The receptor comes from a human donor in good health (CMV status not recorded). Some clones in this sample may be carry-over from other donors' samples. The chain's CDR3 is CASSYTGQGDQPQHF. The CDR3 DNA reads as TGTGCCAGCAGCTACACTGGACAGGGTGATCAGCCCCAGCATTTT. The full variable domain, its missing parts supplied by reference TRBV7-9 and TRBJ1-5, is DTGVSQNPRHKITKRGQNVTFRCDPISEHNRLYWYRQTLGQGPEFLTYFQNEAQLEKSRLLSDRFSAERPKGSFSTLEIQRTEQGDSAMYLCASSYTGQGDQPQHFGDGTRLSIL.